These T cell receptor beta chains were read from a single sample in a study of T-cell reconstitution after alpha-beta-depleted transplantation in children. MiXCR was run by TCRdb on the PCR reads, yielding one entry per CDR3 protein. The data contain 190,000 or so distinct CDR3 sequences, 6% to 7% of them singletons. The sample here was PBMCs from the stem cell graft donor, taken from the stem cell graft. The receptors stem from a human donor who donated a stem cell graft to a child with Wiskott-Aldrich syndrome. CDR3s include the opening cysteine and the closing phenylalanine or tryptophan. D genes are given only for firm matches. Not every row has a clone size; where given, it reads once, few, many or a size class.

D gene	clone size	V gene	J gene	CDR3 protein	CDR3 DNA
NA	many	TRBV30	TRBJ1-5	CAWSVRGRVNQPQHF	TGTGCCTGGAGTGTACGTGGCAGGGTAAATCAGCCCCAGCATTTT
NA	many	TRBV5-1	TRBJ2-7	CASSYDRPSSYEQYF	TGCGCCAGCAGCTACGACAGGCCGAGCTCCTACGAGCAGTACTTC
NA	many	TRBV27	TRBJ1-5	CASSFYNSNQPQHF	TGTGCCAGCAGTTTTTATAATAGCAATCAGCCCCAGCATTTT
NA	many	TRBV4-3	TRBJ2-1	CASSRLTGTPNNEQFF	TGCGCCAGCAGCCGTTTAACCGGGACGCCAAACAATGAGCAGTTCTTC
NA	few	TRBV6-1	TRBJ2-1	CASGVQGLGAYNEQFF	TGTGCCAGCGGAGTACAGGGTTTGGGGGCCTACAATGAGCAGTTCTTC
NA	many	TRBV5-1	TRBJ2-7	CASSLERGTQAYEQYF	TGCGCCAGCAGCTTGGAGCGCGGAACACAAGCCTACGAGCAGTACTTC
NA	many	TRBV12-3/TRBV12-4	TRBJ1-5	CASSLVQGHQHF	TGTGCCAGCAGTTTAGTCCAGGGGCACCAGCATTTT
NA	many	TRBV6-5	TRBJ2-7	CASSYNAATYEQYF	TGTGCCAGCAGTTACAATGCAGCAACCTACGAGCAGTACTTC
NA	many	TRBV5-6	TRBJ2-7	CASSLAAGYTYEQYF	TGTGCCAGCAGCTTGGCGGCAGGGTACACCTACGAGCAGTACTTC
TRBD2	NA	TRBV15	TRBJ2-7	CATSRRTGGTYEQYF	TGTGCCACCAGCAGACGAACGGGGGGAACCTACGAGCAGTACTTC
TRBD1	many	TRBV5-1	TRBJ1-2	CASSPQGEIFYGYTF	TGCGCCAGCAGTCCCCAGGGGGAGATTTTCTATGGCTACACCTTC
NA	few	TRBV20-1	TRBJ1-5	CSASVPSGQSQPQHF	TGCAGTGCTAGCGTTCCTTCAGGGCAGAGTCAGCCCCAGCATTTT
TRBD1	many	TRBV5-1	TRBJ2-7	CASSKGQAPYEQYF	TGCGCCAGCAGCAAAGGACAGGCACCCTACGAGCAGTACTTC
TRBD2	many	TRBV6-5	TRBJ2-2	CASSYSSSGENTGELFF	TGTGCCAGCAGTTACTCTTCTAGCGGGGAGAACACCGGGGAGCTGTTTTTT
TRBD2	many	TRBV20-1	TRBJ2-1	CSASSGSPWNEQFF	TGCAGTGCGAGTAGCGGGAGCCCCTGGAATGAGCAGTTCTTC
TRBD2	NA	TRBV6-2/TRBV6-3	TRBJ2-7	CASSYGPHFREDYEQYF	TGTGCCAGCAGTTACGGCCCCCATTTTCGGGAGGACTACGAGCAGTACTTC
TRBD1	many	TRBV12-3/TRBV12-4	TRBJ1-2	CASNGPRGGTRYGYTF	TGTGCCAGCAACGGGCCCAGGGGGGGAACGCGCTATGGCTACACCTTC
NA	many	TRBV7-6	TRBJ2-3	CASSPPGHGPSTDTQYF	TGTGCCAGCAGCCCCCCGGGGCACGGCCCAAGCACAGATACGCAGTATTTT
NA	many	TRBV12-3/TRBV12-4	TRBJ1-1	CASSLAAGAGGVSEAFF	TGTGCCAGCAGTTTAGCTGCGGGGGCCGGGGGAGTGTCTGAAGCTTTCTTT
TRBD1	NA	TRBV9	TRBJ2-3	CASSVGTGGRGTQYF	TGTGCCAGCAGCGTAGGGACAGGAGGACGGGGTACGCAGTATTTT
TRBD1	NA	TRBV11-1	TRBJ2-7	CASSARPGQGPPGYEQYF	TGTGCCAGCAGCGCACGACCAGGACAGGGACCGCCGGGCTACGAGCAGTACTTC
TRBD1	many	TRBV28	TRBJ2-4	CASSFRQGRENIQYF	TGTGCCAGCAGTTTTAGACAGGGAAGGGAAAACATTCAGTACTTC